The next 15 T cell receptor beta chains were all read from a single sample in a study of shared clonotypes between healthy human individuals. Here immunoSEQ multiplex PCR was the method, and the copy in TCRdb shows in-frame clones only, minus some. The table records under 2,500,000 clones, 90% to 97% of them present only once. Source material: naive CD4+ T cells sorted from blood. Indicated subset: CD45RA+ positively selected. The receptors were gathered from a man in his late teens or twenties in good health.

The V and J genes are TRBV7-2 and TRBJ2-4; D unresolved. This CDR3 spans 14 amino acids. V was trimmed by 0 bases and J by 9 bases, leaving 12 bases between them. Germline V gene lookup returns CDR1 SGHTA and CDR2 FQGNSA. CDR3 nucleotides: TGTGCCAGCAGCTTAGCGCTTATTAAGGGCATTCAGTACTTC. This encodes CASSLALIKGIQYF.

V and J are TRBV2 and TRBJ2-2; D may be TRBD1 (6 bases). Trimming shortened V by 8 bases and J by 7 bases, and 20 bases separated the two germline ends. The CDR3 sequence is 15 residues long. CDR1 SNHLY and CDR2 FYNNEI come from the germline V gene. CDR3 sequence: CASLQGDTAGGELFF. The CDR3 nucleotides read TGTGCCAGCCTCCAAGGGGACACTGCGGGCGGGGAGCTGTTTTTT.

The chain employs TRBV7-9 and TRBJ1-2; no reliable D call. CDR3 size: 14 residues. V lost 5 bases and J lost 1, with 11 bases in between. Germline V gene data show CDR1 as SEHNR and CDR2 as FQNEAQ (reference sequence). This CDR3 reads CASSGTRVNYGYTF. The CDR3 bases are TGTGCCAGCAGCGGCACAAGGGTTAACTATGGCTACACCTTC. The full variable domain, rest sourced from reference TRBV7-9 and TRBJ1-2, is DTGVSQNPRHKITKRGQNVTFRCDPISEHNRLYWYRQTLGQGPEFLTYFQNEAQLEKSRLLSDRFSAERPKGSFSTLEIQRTEQGDSAMYLCASSGTRVNYGYTFGSGTRLTVV.

The genes are TRBV2 and TRBJ2-3; 11 bases line up with TRBD2. This CDR3 spans 15 amino acids. With V trimmed by 8 bases and J by 5 bases, 9 bases remained unmatched. The germline CDR1 and CDR2 sequences are SNHLY and FYNNEI. The chain's CDR3 is CASGPGTSGKDTQYF. The CDR3 region has the DNA TGTGCCAGCGGTCCCGGGACTAGCGGTAAAGATACGCAGTATTTT.

CDR3 bases: TGTGCCAGCAGCTTACGTGCCGCTCCCAATTCACCCCTCCACTTT. Its protein is CASSLRAAPNSPLHF. The genes are TRBV7-2 and TRBJ1-6, with D unclear. In germline, CDR1 is SGHTA, CDR2 FQGNSA. This CDR3 spans 15 amino acids. The V end was cut by 2 bases, the J end by 7 bases, with 12 bases between.

The chain employs TRBV12-5 and TRBJ2-3; 7 bases agree with TRBD1. The germline CDR1 and CDR2 sequences are LGHNT and FRNRAP. V was clipped by 2 bases and J by 2 bases; unmatched bases: 13. This CDR3 contains 18 residues. The CDR3 sequence: CASGLPLGDSNITDTQYF. CDR3 in DNA: TGTGCTAGTGGTTTGCCCCTGGGGGACAGCAACATCACAGATACGCAGTATTTT. Full variable domain (missing parts from reference TRBV12-5 and TRBJ2-3): DARVTQTPRHKVTEMGQEVTMRCQPILGHNTVFWYRQTMMQGLELLAYFRNRAPLDDSGMPKDRFSAEMPDATLATLKIQPSEPRDSAVYFCASGLPLGDSNITDTQYFGPGTRLTVL.

J is TRBJ1-6 and V is TRBV30, with D possibly TRBD1 on 5 matching bases. Trimming left V 5 bases short and J 10 bases short, with 15 bases between. The CDR3 runs to 13 residues. Germline CDR1 reads GTSNPN; CDR2 reads SVGIG (reference sequence). CDR3 in amino acids: CAWESRDGSPLHF. Written as DNA, the CDR3 is TGTGCCTGGGAGTCCAGGGACGGATCACCCCTCCACTTT.

The V and J genes are TRBV7-9 and TRBJ1-2; TRBD1 aligns across 12 bases. Trimming took 0 bases from V and 1 from J; bases not matched to a gene: 9. The CDR3 length is 19 residues. CDR1 and CDR2 (germline): SEHNR, FQNEAQ (reference sequence). CDR3 coding DNA: TGTGCCAGCAGCTTAGCGGAGGGGACAGGGGGCCGAATTAACTATGGCTACACCTTC. This translates into CASSLAEGTGGRINYGYTF.

Concerning this clone: One end of the junction is discordant with germline, which a read error may explain. The chain couples TRBV7-7 to TRBJ2-1; D gene uncertain. The CDR3 has 13 residues. Looked up from germline, CDR1 is SSHAT and CDR2 is FNYEAQ (reference sequence). CDR3 sequence: CASSLGSGYEQFF. CDR3 DNA sequence: TGTGCTAGCAGCTTAGGAAGTGGGTATGAGCAGTTCTTC.

CDR3 sequence: CAWRRRDRVAGNTIYF. The CDR3 nucleotides read TGTGCCTGGAGACGCCGGGACAGGGTTGCTGGAAACACCATATATTTT. This chain links TRBV30 with TRBJ1-3, with 9 bases aligning to TRBD1. This CDR3 contains 16 residues. J gave up 2 bases and V 3 bases, and 8 bases lay outside the gene matches. Germline V gene sequence: CDR1 GTSNPN, CDR2 SVGIG (reference sequence).

The J gene is TRBJ1-5, the V gene TRBV18; D call uncertain. CDR1 KGHSH and CDR2 LQKENI come from the germline V gene. The CDR3 runs 13 residues. Trimming took 6 bases from V and 0 from J, leaving 6 bases between them. The CDR3 DNA is TGTGCCAGCTCCTATAATAGCAATCAGCCCCAGCATTTT. It codes for CASSYNSNQPQHF.

The chain employs TRBV28 and TRBJ1-1; D is possibly TRBD1 (5 bases). Looked up from germline, CDR1 is MDHEN and CDR2 is SYDVKM. The CDR3 is 13 amino acids. Deletions cut 7 bases from V and 4 bases from J, with 13 bases between. The CDR3 spells CASTGYGGTEAFF. CDR3 coding DNA: TGTGCCAGCACAGGGTATGGGGGCACTGAAGCTTTCTTT.

The chain carries TRBV5-1 and TRBJ2-3; D possibly matches TRBD1 or TRBD2 (6 bases each). CDR1 SGHRS and CDR2 YFSETQ come from the germline V gene. The CDR3 is 15 amino acids. Trimming shortened V by 3 bases and J by 6 bases, and 17 bases separated the two germline ends. CDR3 loop: CASSWDGGSVDTQYF. For the CDR3, the DNA is TGCGCCAGCAGCTGGGACGGGGGCAGTGTGGATACGCAGTATTTT.

The CDR3 nucleotides read TGTGCCATCAGTGCGACTTCGAGGGTTAGTAGCTATGGCTACACCTTC. Residues: CAISATSRVSSYGYTF. The chain employs TRBV10-3 and TRBJ1-2; no reliable D call. The CDR3 is 16 residues long. Germline V CDR1 and CDR2: ENHRY, SYGVKD. Between the trimmed V and J ends, which lost 4 bases and 4 bases, there was a span of 19 bases.

This rearrangement joins TRBV7-9 to TRBJ2-1; 10 nucleotides agree with TRBD2. V gave up 5 bases and J gave up 4 bases; unmatched junction bases: 14. Per the germline V gene, CDR1 is SEHNR and CDR2 is FQNEAQ (reference sequence). This CDR3 has 18 amino acids. CDR3 sequence: CASSPLRGASGSYNEQFF. The CDR3 region has the DNA TGTGCCAGCAGCCCATTAAGAGGAGCTAGCGGGAGTTACAATGAGCAGTTCTTC.